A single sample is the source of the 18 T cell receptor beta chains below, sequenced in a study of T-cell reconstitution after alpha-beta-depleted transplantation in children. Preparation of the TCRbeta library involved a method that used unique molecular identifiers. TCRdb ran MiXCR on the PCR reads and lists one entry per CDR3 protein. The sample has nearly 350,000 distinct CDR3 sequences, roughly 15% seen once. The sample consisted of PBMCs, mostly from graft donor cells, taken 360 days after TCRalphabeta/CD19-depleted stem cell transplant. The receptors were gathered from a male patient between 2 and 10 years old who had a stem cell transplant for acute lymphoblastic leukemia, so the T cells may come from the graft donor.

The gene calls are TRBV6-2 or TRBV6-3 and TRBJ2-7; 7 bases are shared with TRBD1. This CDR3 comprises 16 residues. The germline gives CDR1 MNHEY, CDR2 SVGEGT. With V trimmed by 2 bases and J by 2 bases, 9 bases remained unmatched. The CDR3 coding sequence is TGTGCCAGCAGTTACACCCGGGACAGCCTAACCTACGAGCAGTACTTC. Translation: CASSYTRDSLTYEQYF.

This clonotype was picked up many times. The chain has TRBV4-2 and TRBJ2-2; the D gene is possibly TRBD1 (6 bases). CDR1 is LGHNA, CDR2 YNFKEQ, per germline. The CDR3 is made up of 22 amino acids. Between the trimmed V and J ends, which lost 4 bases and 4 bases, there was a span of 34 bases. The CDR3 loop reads CASSRGVVVLGRTGKTTGELFF. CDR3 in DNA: TGTGCCAGCAGCCGAGGTGTAGTTGTTTTGGGCCGAACAGGGAAGACCACCGGGGAGCTGTTTTTT.

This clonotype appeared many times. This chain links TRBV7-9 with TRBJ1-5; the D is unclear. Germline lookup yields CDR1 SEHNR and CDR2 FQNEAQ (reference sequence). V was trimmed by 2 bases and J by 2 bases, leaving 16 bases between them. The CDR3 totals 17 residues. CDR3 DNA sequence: TGTGCCAGCAGCTTAAGAACGCCCTTTGGAGGCAATCAGCCCCAGCATTTT. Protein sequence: CASSLRTPFGGNQPQHF.

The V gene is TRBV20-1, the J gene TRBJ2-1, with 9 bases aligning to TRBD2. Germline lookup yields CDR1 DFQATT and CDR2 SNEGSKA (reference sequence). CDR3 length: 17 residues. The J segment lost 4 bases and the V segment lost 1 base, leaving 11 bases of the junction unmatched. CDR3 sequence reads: CSARVPLRSGGYNEQFF. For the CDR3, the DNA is TGCAGTGCTAGAGTTCCCCTCCGGAGCGGGGGGTACAATGAGCAGTTCTTC.

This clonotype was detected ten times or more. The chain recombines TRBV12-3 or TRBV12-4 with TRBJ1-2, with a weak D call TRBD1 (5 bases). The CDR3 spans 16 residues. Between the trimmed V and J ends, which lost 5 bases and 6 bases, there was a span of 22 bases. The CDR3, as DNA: TGTGCCAGCAGTCCTGGGACCGCCACCGGGTGGGATGGCTACACCTTC. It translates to CASSPGTATGWDGYTF.

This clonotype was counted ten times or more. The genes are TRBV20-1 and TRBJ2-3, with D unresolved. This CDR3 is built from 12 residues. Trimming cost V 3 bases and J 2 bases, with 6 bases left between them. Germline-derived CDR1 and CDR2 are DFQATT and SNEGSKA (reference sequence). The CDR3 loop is CSASVSTDTQYF. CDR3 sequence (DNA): TGCAGTGCTAGTGTGTCCACAGATACGCAGTATTTT.

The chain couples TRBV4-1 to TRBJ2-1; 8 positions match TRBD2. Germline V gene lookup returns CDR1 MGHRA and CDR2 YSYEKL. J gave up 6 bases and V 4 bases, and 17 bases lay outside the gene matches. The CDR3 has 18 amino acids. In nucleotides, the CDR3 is TGCGCCAGCAGCCCCTCCATCCACGGGCTAGCGGGTTTCAATGAGCAGTTCTTC. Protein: CASSPSIHGLAGFNEQFF.

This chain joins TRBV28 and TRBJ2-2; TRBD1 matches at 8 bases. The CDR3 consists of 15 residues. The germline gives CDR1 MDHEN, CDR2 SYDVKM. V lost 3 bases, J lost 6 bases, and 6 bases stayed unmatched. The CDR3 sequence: CASSFPDRAPGELFF. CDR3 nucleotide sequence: TGTGCCAGCAGTTTCCCGGACAGGGCCCCCGGGGAGCTGTTTTTT.

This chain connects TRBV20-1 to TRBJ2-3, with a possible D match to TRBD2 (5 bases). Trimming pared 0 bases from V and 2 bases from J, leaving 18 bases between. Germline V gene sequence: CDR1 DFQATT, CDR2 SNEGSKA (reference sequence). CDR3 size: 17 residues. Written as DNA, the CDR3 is TGCAGTGCTAGAGACCCACTTGCTAGGAGGCACACAGATACGCAGTATTTT. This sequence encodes CSARDPLARRHTDTQYF.

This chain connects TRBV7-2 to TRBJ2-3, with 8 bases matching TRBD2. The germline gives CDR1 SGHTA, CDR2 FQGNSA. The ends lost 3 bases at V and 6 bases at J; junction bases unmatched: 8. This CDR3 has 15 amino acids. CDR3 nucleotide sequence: TGTGCCAGCAGCTTTAGCGGGATACTAAGGGATACGCAGTATTTT. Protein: CASSFSGILRDTQYF.

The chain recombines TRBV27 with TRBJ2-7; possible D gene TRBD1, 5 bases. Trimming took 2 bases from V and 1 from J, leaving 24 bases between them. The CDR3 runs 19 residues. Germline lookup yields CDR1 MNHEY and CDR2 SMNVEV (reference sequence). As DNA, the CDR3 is TGTGCCAGCAGTTTAACAAAGGGGCAGGGATACGATTATTCCTACGAGCAGTACTTC. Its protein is CASSLTKGQGYDYSYEQYF.

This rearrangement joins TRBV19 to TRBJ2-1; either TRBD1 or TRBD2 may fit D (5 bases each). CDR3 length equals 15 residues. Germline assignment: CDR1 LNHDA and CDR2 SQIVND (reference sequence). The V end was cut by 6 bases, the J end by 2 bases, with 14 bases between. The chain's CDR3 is CASSDRDGTYNEQFF. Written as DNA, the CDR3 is TGTGCCAGTAGCGACCGGGACGGGACCTACAATGAGCAGTTCTTC.

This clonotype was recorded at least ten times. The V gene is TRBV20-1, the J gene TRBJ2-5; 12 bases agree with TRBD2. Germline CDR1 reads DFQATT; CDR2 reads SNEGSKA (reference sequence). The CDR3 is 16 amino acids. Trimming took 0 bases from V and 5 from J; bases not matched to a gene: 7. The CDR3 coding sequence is TGCAGTGCTAGAGAGCCTAGCGGGAGGGGGGGGGAGACCCAGTACTTC. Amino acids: CSAREPSGRGGETQYF.

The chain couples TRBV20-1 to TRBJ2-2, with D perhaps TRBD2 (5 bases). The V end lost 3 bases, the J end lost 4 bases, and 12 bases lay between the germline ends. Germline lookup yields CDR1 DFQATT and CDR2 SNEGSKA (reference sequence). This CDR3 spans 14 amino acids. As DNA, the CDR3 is TGCAGTGCTAGTAGAAGGGCGGGCACCGGGGAGCTGTTTTTT. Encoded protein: CSASRRAGTGELFF.

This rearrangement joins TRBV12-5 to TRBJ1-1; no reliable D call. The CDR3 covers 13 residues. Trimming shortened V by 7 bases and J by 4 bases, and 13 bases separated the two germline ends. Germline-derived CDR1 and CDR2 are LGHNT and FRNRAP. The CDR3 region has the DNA TGTGCTAGTGCCTCCGGTAGTTTCACTGAAGCTTTCTTT. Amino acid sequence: CASASGSFTEAFF.

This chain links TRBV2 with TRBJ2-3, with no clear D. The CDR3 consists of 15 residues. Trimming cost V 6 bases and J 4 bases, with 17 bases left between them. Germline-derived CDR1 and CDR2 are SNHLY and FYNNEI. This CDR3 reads CASSAGPFLSDTQYF. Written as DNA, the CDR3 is TGTGCCAGCAGCGCCGGGCCCTTCTTGTCAGATACGCAGTATTTT.

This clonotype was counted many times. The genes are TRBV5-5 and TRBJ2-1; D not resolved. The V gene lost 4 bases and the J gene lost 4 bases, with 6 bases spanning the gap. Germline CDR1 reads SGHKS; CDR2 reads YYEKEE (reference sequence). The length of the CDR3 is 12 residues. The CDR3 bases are TGTGCCAGCAGCACTCCTTACAATGAGCAGTTCTTC. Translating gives CASSTPYNEQFF.

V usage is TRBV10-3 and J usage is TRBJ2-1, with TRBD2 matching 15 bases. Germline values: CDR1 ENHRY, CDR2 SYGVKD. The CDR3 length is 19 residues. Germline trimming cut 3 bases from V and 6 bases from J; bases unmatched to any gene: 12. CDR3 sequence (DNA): TGTGCCATCAGTGACCTCGGACTAGCGGGAGGGCCGGGGTCCAATGAGCAGTTCTTC. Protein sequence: CAISDLGLAGGPGSNEQFF.